A single sample is the source of the 2 T cell receptor beta chains below, sequenced in a study of CD8 T cells in Susac syndrome. Reverse transcription of about 0.5 to 1 ug RNA was carried out with random hexamers. TCRdb reprocessed the immunoSEQ multiplex PCR reads via MiXCR and lists one record per CDR3 protein. This sample carries about 120,000 distinct CDR3 sequences, 92% of them seen once, and the ten largest clones take 0.11% to 0.15%. Material: CD4+ T cells from PBMCs. The source is a human donor in good health.

As DNA, the CDR3 is TGCAGTGCTAGAAGGAGCGGCTACTCCTACAATGAGCAGTTCTTC. This sequence encodes CSARRSGYSYNEQFF. This chain joins TRBV20-1 and TRBJ2-1; possible D gene TRBD2, 5 bases. The germline CDR1 and CDR2 sequences are DFQATT and SNEGSKA (reference sequence). The germline V and J ends were trimmed by 2 bases and 0 bases, with 11 bases remaining between them. The CDR3 length is 15 residues.

The V gene is TRBV5-4, the J gene TRBJ2-1; D may be TRBD1 or TRBD2 (5 bases each). The length of the CDR3 is 17 residues. The V and J ends lost 3 bases and 7 bases respectively, with 23 bases between them. Germline CDR1 and CDR2: SGHNT and YYREEE (reference sequence). CDR3 in amino acids: CASSWNDGGVSRNEQFF. CDR3 sequence (DNA): TGTGCCAGCAGCTGGAACGATGGGGGAGTCTCGAGGAATGAGCAGTTCTTC.